One sample yielded the 23 T cell receptor beta chains listed below, sequenced in a study of T cells after yellow fever vaccination. TCRdb fed the 5' RACE reads into MiXCR, producing one record per CDR3 protein. The table lists about 330,000 distinct CDR3 sequences, roughly 8.6% of them singletons. The specimen was PBMCs, collected approximately 47 days after the first yellow fever vaccination. The receptors here all came from a man aged 18 to 30 who received the YFV17D yellow fever vaccine.

This clonotype was detected only a few times. CDR3 coding DNA: TGCAGTGCTAGAGATCGGGGGGAGAACACTGAAGCTTTCTTT. This gives the protein CSARDRGENTEAFF. The V and J genes are TRBV20-1 and TRBJ1-1, with a possible D match to TRBD1 (5 bases). From germline, CDR1 is DFQATT and CDR2 SNEGSKA (reference sequence). V lost 0 bases, J lost 1 base, and 9 bases lay in between. CDR3 length: 14 residues.

This clonotype was observed a few times. The chain recombines TRBV6-5 with TRBJ2-5; no firm D call. V lost 4 bases, J lost 2 bases, and 20 bases lay in between. Per the germline V gene, CDR1 is MNHEY and CDR2 is SVGAGI. This CDR3 has 17 residues. CDR3 bases: TGTGCCAGCAGTTCTCCCCCTCGTGGGCCGGATCAAGAGACCCAGTACTTC. It codes for CASSSPPRGPDQETQYF.

This clonotype came up many times. V and J are TRBV20-1 and TRBJ1-1, with D tentatively TRBD1 (5 bases). Germline loops: CDR1 DFQATT, CDR2 SNEGSKA (reference sequence). The V end lost 2 bases, the J end lost 4 bases, and 14 bases lay between the germline ends. This CDR3 region has 14 residues. In DNA, the CDR3 is TGCAGTGCTAGACGGCGGGGCCCGAGCACTGAAGCTTTCTTT. This gives the protein CSARRRGPSTEAFF.

This sequence joins TRBV9 and TRBJ2-3; 10 bases map to TRBD2. Trimming removed 7 bases from V and 0 bases from J; junction bases left unmatched: 8. Germline V gene data show CDR1 as SGDLS and CDR2 as YYNGEE. The CDR3 loop spans 16 amino acids. CDR3 protein: CASGLLAGPSTDTQYF. The CDR3 DNA reads TGTGCCAGCGGTTTACTAGCGGGGCCTAGCACAGATACGCAGTATTTT.

This clonotype was counted only a few times. This CDR3 reads CSARPAYRVSREKLFF. CDR3 DNA: TGCAGTGCTAGACCCGCCTACAGAGTGAGTCGAGAAAAACTGTTTTTT. The chain links TRBV20-1 to TRBJ1-4; D not certain. Trimming removed 2 bases at V and 8 bases at J, with 21 bases between. The CDR3 consists of 16 residues. CDR1 is DFQATT and CDR2 is SNEGSKA in the germline V gene (reference sequence).

This clonotype was picked up many times. The rearrangement joins TRBV7-3 to TRBJ1-1; the D is unclear. This CDR3 is built from 13 residues. CDR1 is SGHTA, CDR2 FQGTGA, per germline. Trimming pared 4 bases from V and 0 bases from J, leaving 6 bases between. CDR3 sequence: CASSSSLNTEAFF. CDR3 coding DNA: TGTGCCAGCAGCTCCAGTTTGAACACTGAAGCTTTCTTT. Filled out from reference TRBV7-3 and TRBJ1-1, the complete variable domain reads GAGVSQTPSNKVTEKGKYVELRCDPISGHTALYWYRQSLGQGPEFLIYFQGTGAADDSGLPNDRFFAVRPEGSVSTLKIQRTERGDSAVYLCASSSSLNTEAFFGQGTRLTVV.

The chain recombines TRBV15 with TRBJ2-7; D possibly corresponds to TRBD1 (5 bases). This CDR3 is built from 13 residues. Germline CDR1 and CDR2: LNHNV and YYDKDF (reference sequence). Trimming removed 0 bases from V and 10 bases from J, with 13 bases in between. Here the CDR3 reads CATSRDRQGGQYV. DNA for the CDR3: TGTGCCACCAGCAGAGATCGGCAGGGTGGTCAGTACGTC.

In this sample, this clonotype turned up a few times. The chain employs TRBV6-1 and TRBJ1-5; D uncertain. This CDR3 has 13 amino acids. Trimming stripped 5 bases from V and 2 bases from J, with 7 bases between. Germline V gene data show CDR1 as MNHNS and CDR2 as SASEGT. CDR3 nucleotide sequence: TGTGCCAGCAGTCCCCACGGCAATCAGCCCCAGCATTTT. This encodes CASSPHGNQPQHF.

J is TRBJ1-1 and V is TRBV10-3, with D unclear. The CDR3 length is 15 residues. The V gene's germline CDR1 is ENHRY and CDR2 SYGVKD. Trimming cost V 3 bases and J 3 bases, with 14 bases left between them. For the CDR3, the DNA is TGTGCCATCAGTGAAGCTATCGGACGTTACACTGAAGCTTTCTTT. Translation: CAISEAIGRYTEAFF.

This clonotype was seen a few times. The genes are TRBV11-2 and TRBJ2-1; perhaps TRBD2 as D (5 bases). The V and J ends lost 4 bases and 8 bases respectively, with 27 bases between them. Germline V gene sequence: CDR1 SGHAT, CDR2 FQNNGV. The length of the CDR3 is 18 residues. The DNA for the CDR3 is TGTGCCAGCAGCTCACTCAGAGGGCCCACTACAATTACTCATGAGCAGTTCTTC. Its protein product is CASSSLRGPTTITHEQFF.

The chain employs TRBV5-1 and TRBJ2-2, with 10 bases fitting TRBD1. Per germline, CDR1 SGHRS and CDR2 YFSETQ. The CDR3 is 13 residues long. The V gene end was trimmed by 6 bases and the J gene end by 6 bases; junction bases not matched to a gene: 2. In nucleotides, the CDR3 is TGCGCCAGCAACGGACAGGGGGCCGGGGAGCTGTTTTTT. It specifies CASNGQGAGELFF.

The gene calls are TRBV10-3 and TRBJ2-1, with 9 positions matching TRBD2. In germline, CDR1 is ENHRY, CDR2 SYGVKD. The V segment lost 5 bases and the J segment 8 bases; nucleotides outside the gene matches: 10. The CDR3 loop spans 15 amino acids. The CDR3 reads CAISSVAGGPHEQFF. In DNA form, the CDR3 reads TGTGCCATCAGTTCTGTGGCGGGGGGGCCCCATGAGCAGTTCTTC.

This clonotype was counted between two and nine times. The chain has TRBV6-5 and TRBJ1-4; D might be TRBD1 (5 bases). Germline CDR1 and CDR2: MNHEY and SVGAGI. This CDR3 is 15 amino acids long. V lost 4 bases and J lost 8, with 17 bases in between. The CDR3 is CASSLQVPPAEKLFF. CDR3 nucleotide sequence: TGTGCCAGCAGTTTACAGGTTCCACCCGCAGAAAAACTGTTTTTT.

The chain uses TRBV2 and TRBJ2-3; D is unresolved. The germline CDR1 and CDR2 sequences are SNHLY and FYNNEI. The length of the CDR3 is 14 residues. Trimming removed 2 bases at V and 6 bases at J, with 12 bases between. The CDR3 DNA sequence: TGTGCCAGCAGTGAAAGTGAAGGAGCGGATACGCAGTATTTT. Amino acid sequence: CASSESEGADTQYF.

Many counts were recorded for this clonotype. This chain links TRBV3-1 with TRBJ1-6; tentatively, D is TRBD1 (5 bases). Germline V CDR1 and CDR2: LGHDT, YNNKEL (reference sequence). V shed 6 bases and J shed 10 bases, with 16 bases lying between them. This CDR3 is 14 amino acids long. CDR3 loop: CASRPDSSGSPLHF. In DNA, the CDR3 is TGTGCCAGCAGGCCTGACAGTTCGGGATCACCCCTCCACTTT.

This clonotype has only a few counts. This chain uses TRBV12-3 or TRBV12-4 with TRBJ1-5; D is unclear. Deletions cut 6 bases from V and 0 bases from J, with 12 bases between. The CDR3 length is 15 residues. The CDR3: CASRAEGLSNQPQHF. In nucleotides, the CDR3 is TGTGCCAGCAGGGCGGAAGGTCTTAGCAATCAGCCCCAGCATTTT.

The V call is TRBV4-2, the J call TRBJ2-3; D might be TRBD2 (5 bases). From germline, CDR1 is LGHNA and CDR2 YNFKEQ. This CDR3 region has 17 residues. Trimming cost V 2 bases and J 2 bases, with 17 bases left between them. The CDR3 loop is CASSQSQRSIHTDTQYF. The CDR3 coding sequence is TGTGCCAGCAGCCAATCCCAGCGGTCGATACACACAGATACGCAGTATTTT.

This clonotype was counted only a few times. The chain is built from TRBV20-1 and TRBJ2-1; D is perhaps TRBD2 (6 bases). Germline V gives CDR1 DFQATT, CDR2 SNEGSKA (reference sequence). CDR3 size: 16 residues. V gave up 0 bases and J gave up 1 base, with 13 bases separating them. The chain's CDR3 is CSARDYLGGSYNEQFF. Here the CDR3 DNA reads TGCAGTGCTAGAGATTATCTAGGAGGGTCCTACAATGAGCAGTTCTTC.

The chain employs TRBV6-5 and TRBJ1-3; 7 bases align to TRBD1. This CDR3 comprises 15 residues. CDR1 and CDR2 from the germline V gene are MNHEY and SVGAGI. The trim removed 6 bases at V and 8 bases at J, leaving 13 bases unmatched. The CDR3: CASRYTGTAEDTIYF. The DNA for the CDR3 is TGTGCCAGCAGATACACCGGGACAGCGGAGGACACCATATATTTT.

This clonotype appeared a few times. The chain links TRBV4-3 to TRBJ1-1; D may be TRBD1 (5 bases). The CDR3 is made up of 16 amino acids. Germline CDR1 and CDR2: LGHNA and YSLEER. V shed 0 bases and J shed 5 bases, with 16 bases lying between them. The CDR3, as DNA: TGCGCCAGCAGCCAAGATTTACGGCAGGGAGGTACTGAAGCTTTCTTT. This gives the protein CASSQDLRQGGTEAFF.

This clonotype has just a few counts. V gene TRBV19 combines with J gene TRBJ1-1; D might be TRBD1 (5 bases). The germline V and J ends were trimmed by 1 base and 7 bases, with 13 bases remaining between them. This CDR3 comprises 14 residues. Per the germline V gene, CDR1 is LNHDA and CDR2 is SQIVND (reference sequence). The CDR3 loop reads CASSIANRQDEAFF. CDR3 coding DNA: TGTGCCAGTAGTATAGCAAACAGGCAGGATGAAGCTTTCTTT.

J is TRBJ1-2 and V is TRBV2; TRBD1 aligns across 8 bases. Trimming took 7 bases from V and 4 from J; bases not matched to a gene: 5. The CDR3 extends over 13 amino acids. CDR1 and CDR2 from the germline V gene are SNHLY and FYNNEI. In DNA form, the CDR3 reads TGTGCCAGCAAGGACAGGGACCTCTATGGCTACACCTTC. This gives the protein CASKDRDLYGYTF.

This clonotype has a count of ten or more. The rearrangement uses TRBV28 and TRBJ1-2; no firm D call. The germline V gene encodes CDR1 MDHEN and CDR2 SYDVKM. V dropped 7 bases and J dropped 3 bases, with 9 bases sitting between them. The CDR3 runs to 12 residues. CDR3 nucleotide sequence: TGTGCCAGCAAGTCCGGGGACTATGGCTACACCTTC. Encoded protein: CASKSGDYGYTF.